This TCR beta chain was identified during a study of human T cells and chemical hapten exposure. Points from the study as a whole: Sensitizing with DPC caused no change in TCRs above 1 in 1000 frequency.

Specified time point: pre-sensitization, week 0. Treatment noted: therapeutic diphenylcyclopropenone sensitization with weekly scalp DPC. The V gene lost 5 bases and the J gene lost 8 bases, with 13 bases spanning the gap. The CDR3 is made up of 13 amino acids. Germline CDR1 is KGHSH and CDR2 is LQKENI. As concerns this clonotype: Its antigen is unidentified.

The library put unique molecular identifiers onto individual cDNA molecules. Authors' methods: Samples ranged from roughly 20,000 to 750,000 TCRs, with a median of around 100,000. TCRdb passed the RACE reads through MiXCR, listing each CDR3 protein once. These V and J calls rely on TCRdb rather than the paper's analysis. Of 350,000 to 450,000 distinct CDR3 sequences listed, roughly 5% were seen once; the top ten hold 2.5% to 3%. The rearrangement links TRBV18 to TRBJ2-4, with D tentatively TRBD2 (5 bases). The clonotype was recovered from a woman aged 45 to 65 with alopecia areata. Some clones in this sample may be carry-over from other donors' samples. The specimen was whole blood, collected in connection with sensitization to the hapten diphenylcyclopropenone (DPC). As DNA, the CDR3 is TGTGCCAGCTCAACGAGTTCCGGGGACATTCAGTACTTC. This encodes CASSTSSGDIQYF. The full variable domain, completed using reference TRBV18 and TRBJ2-4, is NAGVMQNPRHLVRRRGQEARLRCSPMKGHSHVYWYRQLPEEGLKFMVYLQKENIIDESGMPKERFSAEFPKEGPSILRIQQVVRGDSAAYFCASSTSSGDIQYFGAGTRLSVL.